These 3 T cell receptor beta chains were sequenced from one sample in a study of blood T cell repertoires in COVID-19. Clones were read by immunoSEQ multiplex PCR, and TCRdb kept only the in-frame ones, dropping some. The table lists about 73,000 clones, around 90% of them singletons, with about 15% in the top ten. The specimen was peripheral blood. These receptors came from a woman older than 75 with active or convalescent COVID-19.

The rearrangement links TRBV28 to TRBJ1-3; D gene unclear. The germline V gene has CDR1 MDHEN and CDR2 SYDVKM. This CDR3 is built from 14 residues. With 4 bases removed from V and 9 bases from J, the gap between germline ends came to 16 bases. The CDR3 DNA is TGTGCCAGCAGTTCCCGTCCGGGTCGAAGCACCATATATTTT. As protein: CASSSRPGRSTIYF. Combining the CDR3 with reference TRBV28 and TRBJ1-3 gives the whole variable domain DVKVTQSSRYLVKRTGEKVFLECVQDMDHENMFWYRQDPGLGLRLIYFSYDVKMKEKGDIPEGYSVSREKKERFSLILESASTNQTSMYLCASSSRPGRSTIYFGEGSWLTVV.

This rearrangement joins TRBV11-3 to TRBJ2-1, with 11 bases aligning to TRBD1. The CDR3 contains 13 residues. The germline V gene has CDR1 SGHNT and CDR2 YENEEA. The ends lost 7 bases at V and 7 bases at J; junction bases unmatched: 3. The CDR3 spells CASKGQGANEQFF. CDR3 sequence (DNA): TGTGCCAGCAAAGGACAGGGGGCTAATGAGCAGTTCTTC.

This clone appeared once. The rearrangement uses TRBV28 and TRBJ2-5; 11 positions agree with TRBD1. The V gene's germline CDR1 is MDHEN and CDR2 SYDVKM. This CDR3 comprises 14 residues. Losses at the gene ends were 7 bases for V and 7 bases for J; bases not matched to a gene: 8. The CDR3 DNA reads as TGTGCCAGCACCACTGGGGGGACAGGGGGGACCCAGTACTTC. Encoded protein: CASTTGGTGGTQYF.